The rows below give T cell receptor beta chains drawn from one sample of a study of CD8 T cells in Susac syndrome. Via MiXCR, TCRdb re-called the immunoSEQ multiplex PCR reads, giving one row per CDR3 protein. The repertoire includes some 250,000 distinct CDR3 sequences, approximately 95% of them detected once, and around 0.093% sits in the top ten. The material sequenced was CD4+ T cells from PBMCs. The receptors were gathered from a human donor with Susac syndrome. Both conserved end residues are part of each CDR3. A D gene is named only where the DNA matches it firmly. For some rows the clone size is stated as once, few or many, or as a class when expanded; others skip it.

size,V,J,D,CDR3,DNA
.,TRBV19,TRBJ2-3,.,CASSIAVHADTQYF,TGTGCCAGTAGTATTGCAGTTCACGCAGATACGCAGTATTTT
.,TRBV9,TRBJ2-3,TRBD2,CASSTRDYPTDTQYF,TGTGCCAGCAGCACCCGGGACTACCCCACAGATACGCAGTATTTT
.,TRBV5-1,TRBJ2-3,.,CASSLGAETDTQYF,TGCGCCAGCAGCTTGGGAGCGGAGACAGATACGCAGTATTTT
once,TRBV6-5,TRBJ1-5,.,CASSYSGRDQPQHF,TGTGCCAGCAGTTACTCCGGCAGGGATCAGCCCCAGCATTTT
once,TRBV30,TRBJ1-1,.,CAWSQARPEAFF,TGTGCCTGGAGTCAGGCTCGCCCTGAAGCTTTCTTT
.,TRBV6-5,TRBJ2-1,TRBD1,CASSSPGQGHNEQFF,TGTGCCAGCAGTTCCCCCGGACAGGGGCACAATGAGCAGTTCTTC
.,TRBV5-1,TRBJ2-5,.,CASSSEGYQETQYF,TGCGCCAGCAGTTCCGAGGGGTACCAAGAGACCCAGTACTTC
.,TRBV25-1,TRBJ2-3,.,CASSVGGSTDTQYF,TGTGCCAGCAGTGTAGGCGGGAGCACAGATACGCAGTATTTT
.,TRBV10-3,TRBJ2-5,.,CAISEAETQYF,TGTGCCATCAGTGAGGCAGAGACCCAGTACTTC
.,TRBV20-1,TRBJ2-7,TRBD2,CSARGGLAGLHEQYF,TGCAGTGCTAGGGGGGGGCTAGCGGGATTACACGAGCAGTACTTC
.,TRBV30,TRBJ1-4,.,CAWASFKQLFF,TGTGCCTGGGCCAGCTTTAAACAGTTGTTTTTT
.,TRBV29-1,TRBJ2-5,.,CSVESGFKETQYF,TGCAGCGTTGAATCGGGATTTAAAGAGACCCAGTACTTC
.,TRBV30,TRBJ1-1,TRBD1,CAWSVDRDTEAFF,TGTGCCTGGAGTGTTGACAGGGACACTGAAGCTTTCTTT
.,TRBV12-3/TRBV12-4,TRBJ1-2,.,CASSLDTNYGYTF,TGTGCCAGCAGTTTGGACACGAACTATGGCTACACCTTC
.,TRBV5-1,TRBJ1-1,.,CASTPRGTGNTEAFF,TGCGCCAGCACCCCAAGGGGTACAGGGAACACTGAAGCTTTCTTT
.,TRBV12-5,TRBJ2-1,TRBD2,CASGGLADNEQFF,TGTGCTAGTGGTGGGCTAGCGGACAATGAGCAGTTCTTC
once,TRBV28,TRBJ2-2,.,CASSGLTGELFF,TGTGCCAGCAGCGGTCTTACCGGGGAGCTGTTTTTT
.,TRBV5-4,TRBJ2-7,.,CASSLGADYEQYF,TGTGCCAGCAGCTTGGGGGCAGACTACGAGCAGTACTTC
.,TRBV4-1,TRBJ2-3,.,CASSQGRDSRGSTDTQYF,TGCGCCAGCAGCCAAGGTCGGGACTCTAGAGGCAGCACAGATACGCAGTATTTT
.,TRBV29-1,TRBJ1-1,.,CSVERGNTEAFF,TGCAGCGTTGAACGTGGGAACACTGAAGCTTTCTTT
.,TRBV24-1,TRBJ1-2,TRBD1,CATSGGGDGYTF,TGTGCCACCAGTGGAGGGGGCGATGGCTACACCTTC
.,TRBV20-1,TRBJ2-1,TRBD2,CSAGGGLATNEQFF,TGCAGTGCTGGGGGGGGACTAGCGACGAATGAGCAGTTCTTC